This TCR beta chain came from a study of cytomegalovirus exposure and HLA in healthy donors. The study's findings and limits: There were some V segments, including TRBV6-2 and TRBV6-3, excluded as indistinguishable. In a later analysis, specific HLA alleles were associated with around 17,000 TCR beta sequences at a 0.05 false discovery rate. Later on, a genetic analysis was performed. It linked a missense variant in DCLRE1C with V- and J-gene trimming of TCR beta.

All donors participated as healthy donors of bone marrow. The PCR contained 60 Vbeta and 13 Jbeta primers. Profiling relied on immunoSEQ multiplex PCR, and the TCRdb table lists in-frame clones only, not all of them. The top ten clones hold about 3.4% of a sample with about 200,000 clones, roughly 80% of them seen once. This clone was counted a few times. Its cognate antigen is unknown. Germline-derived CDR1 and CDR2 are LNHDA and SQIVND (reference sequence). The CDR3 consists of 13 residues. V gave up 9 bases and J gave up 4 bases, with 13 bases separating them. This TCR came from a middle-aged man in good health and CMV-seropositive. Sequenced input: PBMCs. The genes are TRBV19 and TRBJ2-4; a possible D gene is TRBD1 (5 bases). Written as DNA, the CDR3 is TGTGCCAGCCTTGACAGTGGAAAAAACATTCAGTACTTC. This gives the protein CASLDSGKNIQYF.